The rows below give T cell receptor beta chains drawn from one sample of a study of shared clonotypes between healthy human individuals. Data came from immunoSEQ multiplex PCR; TCRdb stores just in-frame clones and leaves some out. The sample gives a few million clones, nearly 97% of which show up once; approximately 0.13% is in the top ten. The material sequenced was naive CD4+ T cells sorted from blood. These receptor sequences come from a man aged 18 to 35 in good health. CDR3s include the opening cysteine and the closing phenylalanine or tryptophan. Each record gives: D gene, clone size, V gene, J gene, CDR3 protein, CDR3 DNA. A D gene is named only where the DNA matches it firmly. Only some rows state a clone size, as once, few, many or a class for expanded clones.

>.|.|TRBV7-2|TRBJ1-3
CASSLAPRGANSGNTIYF
TGTGCCAGCAGCTTAGCCCCCCGAGGGGCAAACTCTGGAAACACCATATATTTT
>TRBD1|.|TRBV18|TRBJ2-7
CASSPKIRTGYYEQYF
TGTGCCAGCTCACCAAAGATCAGGACAGGCTATTACGAGCAGTACTTC
>.|.|TRBV27|TRBJ1-5
CASSNGGSNQPQHF
TGTGCCAGCAGTAACGGGGGTAGCAATCAGCCCCAGCATTTT
>.|.|TRBV6-6|TRBJ1-1
CASSYPPGRPNTEAFF
TGTGCCAGCAGTTACCCGCCGGGCAGACCGAACACTGAAGCTTTCTTT
>.|.|TRBV7-2|TRBJ2-5
CASSLVVLIPRETQYF
TGTGCCAGCAGCTTAGTAGTTCTCATCCCGCGGGAGACCCAGTACTTC
>TRBD1|.|TRBV7-2|TRBJ2-3
CASSLAGQGIASDTQYF
TGTGCCAGCAGCTTAGCCGGACAGGGAATTGCGTCAGATACGCAGTATTTT
>TRBD2|.|TRBV18|TRBJ2-2
CASSPPAGETGELFF
TGTGCCAGCTCACCACCGGCGGGAGAGACCGGGGAGCTGTTTTTT
>TRBD1|.|TRBV7-2|TRBJ2-5
CASSSRGLQETQYF
TGTGCCAGCAGTTCAAGGGGGCTCCAAGAGACCCAGTACTTC
>.|.|TRBV11-1|TRBJ2-7
CASTDVQGASYEQYF
TGTGCCAGTACTGATGTACAGGGAGCCTCCTACGAGCAGTACTTC
>.|.|TRBV6-5|TRBJ2-5
CASRETGEETQYF
TGTGCCAGCAGGGAGACTGGAGAAGAAACCCAGTACTTC
>.|.|TRBV10-3|TRBJ1-3
CAISRETGNTIYF
TGTGCCATCAGTCGAGAGACTGGAAACACCATATATTTT
>.|.|TRBV4-2|TRBJ2-3
CASSLMAGSTDTQYF
TGTGCCAGCAGCCTGATGGCGGGGAGCACAGATACGCAGTATTTT
>TRBD2|.|TRBV5-1|TRBJ2-1
CASSPTLAGAYNEQFF
TGCGCCAGCAGCCCTACTTTAGCGGGGGCCTACAATGAGCAGTTCTTC
>.|.|TRBV6-1|TRBJ2-7
CASSEGGHYEQYF
TGTGCCAGCAGTGAAGGGGGCCACTACGAGCAGTACTTC
>TRBD2|.|TRBV30|TRBJ2-2
CAWRRPGGTGELFF
TGTGCCTGGAGGAGACCGGGAGGGACCGGGGAGCTGTTTTTT
>TRBD1|.|TRBV28|TRBJ2-7
CASSFSTGGNYEQYF
TGTGCCAGCAGTTTTTCTACAGGGGGCAACTACGAGCAGTACTTC
>TRBD1|once|TRBV19|TRBJ2-5
CASSLTGNQETQYF
TGTGCCAGTAGCCTGACAGGGAATCAAGAGACCCAGTACTTC
>.|.|TRBV5-1|TRBJ2-5
CASSPEGWETQYF
TGCGCCAGCAGCCCTGAGGGCTGGGAGACCCAGTACTTC
>TRBD1|.|TRBV28|TRBJ2-7
CASSSPGQGWEQYF
TGTGCCAGCAGTTCCCCGGGACAGGGTTGGGAGCAGTACTTC
>.|.|TRBV7-9|TRBJ1-3
CASSLGPGNTIYF
TGTGCCAGCAGCTTAGGGCCTGGAAACACCATATATTTT
>.|.|TRBV27|TRBJ1-5
CASKPNRYSNQPQHF
TGTGCCAGCAAACCTAACAGATATAGCAATCAGCCCCAGCATTTT
>.|.|TRBV4-3|TRBJ2-1
CASSQDPGLSYNEQFF
TGCGCCAGCAGCCAGGATCCGGGACTCTCGTACAATGAGCAGTTCTTC
>.|.|TRBV12-5|TRBJ2-7
CASGFSHEQYF
TGTGCTAGTGGTTTTTCCCACGAGCAGTACTTC
>.|.|TRBV2|TRBJ2-3
CASSERRTGTDTQYF
TGTGCCAGCAGTGAAAGAAGAACAGGCACAGATACGCAGTATTTT
>TRBD1|.|TRBV5-1|TRBJ1-2
CASGDSYGYTF
TGCGCCAGCGGGGACAGTTATGGCTACACCTTC
>TRBD2|.|TRBV5-4|TRBJ2-7
CASSLMSGSSYEQYF
TGTGCCAGCAGCTTGATGAGCGGGAGCTCCTACGAGCAGTACTTC
>TRBD1|.|TRBV27|TRBJ2-7
CASSLRTGLSYEQYF
TGTGCCAGCAGTTTAAGGACAGGACTCTCCTACGAGCAGTACTTC
>.|.|TRBV7-6|TRBJ2-5
CASKASQETQYF
TGTGCCAGCAAAGCGTCCCAAGAGACCCAGTACTTC
>.|.|TRBV28|TRBJ1-3
CASTSGTFGNTIYF
TGTGCCAGCACCTCCGGGACGTTTGGAAACACCATATATTTT
>.|.|TRBV6-5|TRBJ2-5
CASRYRNQETQYF
TGTGCCAGCAGATACAGAAACCAAGAGACCCAGTACTTC
>.|.|TRBV27|TRBJ1-5
CASSLRGLGYQPQHF
TGTGCCAGCAGTTTGAGGGGCCTAGGGTATCAGCCCCAGCATTTT
>TRBD1|.|TRBV28|TRBJ1-2
CASSSGTGDYGYTF
TGTGCCAGCAGTTCCGGGACAGGGGACTATGGCTACACCTTC
>.|.|TRBV10-3|TRBJ1-2
CATASGGASYGYTF
TGTGCCACCGCGTCCGGAGGGGCGAGCTATGGCTACACCTTC
>TRBD2|.|TRBV25-1|TRBJ2-7
CASSPPRGLAGGRYEQYF
TGTGCCAGCAGTCCCCCACGGGGACTAGCGGGAGGTCGGTACGAGCAGTACTTC
>TRBD1|once|TRBV10-1|TRBJ2-2
CASSYGQGGTGELFF
TGCGCCAGCAGTTACGGACAGGGAGGCACCGGGGAGCTGTTTTTT
>.|.|TRBV30|TRBJ1-2
CAWSVGGFGYGYTF
TGTGCCTGGAGTGTGGGGGGGTTCGGCTATGGCTACACCTTC
>TRBD1|.|TRBV15|TRBJ2-7
CATSSRLWTGDEQYF
TGTGCCACCAGCAGCCGCCTTTGGACAGGCGACGAGCAGTACTTC
>.|.|TRBV11-2|TRBJ2-3
CASSLTRSTDTQYF
TGTGCCAGCAGCTTAACCAGAAGCACAGATACGCAGTATTTT
>TRBD2|.|TRBV28|TRBJ2-7
CASNYHGGVVYEQYF
TGTGCCAGCAACTATCACGGGGGGGTAGTCTACGAGCAGTACTTC
>.|.|TRBV6-5|TRBJ2-5
CATQRKETQYF
TGTGCCACCCAGAGAAAAGAGACCCAGTACTTC
>.|.|TRBV28|TRBJ1-2
CASSLAGGERYGYTF
TGTGCCAGCAGTTTGGCGGGGGGAGAGAGGTATGGCTACACCTTC
>TRBD2|.|TRBV13|TRBJ2-7
CASSGGGPYEQYF
TGTGCCAGCAGTGGGGGGGGACCCTACGAGCAGTACTTC
>.|.|TRBV19|TRBJ1-4
CASSIPAAVNEKLFF
TGTGCCAGTAGTATTCCAGCGGCAGTTAATGAAAAACTGTTTTTT
>TRBD1|.|TRBV28|TRBJ2-7
CASSLYDRGREQYF
TGTGCCAGCAGTTTGTATGACAGGGGTAGGGAGCAGTACTTC
>.|.|TRBV6-5|TRBJ1-1
CASEGFSGAFF
TGTGCCAGCGAAGGATTTAGCGGAGCTTTCTTT
>.|.|TRBV5-5|TRBJ1-2
CASSDLGDHYGYTF
TGTGCCAGCAGTGACCTAGGGGATCACTATGGCTACACCTTC